These T cell receptor beta chains were read from a single sample in a study of T cells in localized non-small cell lung cancer. The data were produced by immunoSEQ multiplex PCR, yet TCRdb's version contains in-frame clones alone and is incomplete. This sample has tens of thousands of clones, with roughly four fifths found just once. The sequences come from peripheral blood, collected before any cancer treatment. Receptors originate from a male donor at least 60 years old with stage III squamous cell lung carcinoma. The CDR3 runs from the conserved cysteine through the conserved F or W. Each record gives: V gene, J gene, clone size, D gene, CDR3 protein, CDR3 DNA. D genes are given only for firm matches. The listing skips clone size in some rows; elsewhere it reads once, few, many or a size class.

V: TRBV2; J: TRBJ2-1; size: .; D: TRBD2; CDR3: CASKLAGNYNEQFF; DNA: TGTGCCAGCAAATTAGCGGGGAACTACAATGAGCAGTTCTTC
V: TRBV15; J: TRBJ2-3; size: .; D: .; CDR3: CATSRGPSTSTDTQYF; DNA: TGTGCCACCAGCAGGGGACCTTCCACTAGCACAGATACGCAGTATTTT
V: TRBV5-5; J: TRBJ2-5; size: .; D: .; CDR3: CASSFQGKETQYF; DNA: TGTGCCAGCAGCTTTCAGGGGAAGGAGACCCAGTACTTC
V: TRBV19; J: TRBJ1-1; size: few; D: .; CDR3: CASSIGWAANTEAFF; DNA: TGTGCCAGTAGTATCGGCTGGGCAGCGAACACTGAAGCTTTCTTT
V: TRBV7-9; J: TRBJ2-1; size: .; D: TRBD2; CDR3: CASSLPSGTSINEQFF; DNA: TGTGCCAGCAGTCTACCTAGCGGGACTTCCATCAATGAGCAGTTCTTC
V: TRBV5-1; J: TRBJ1-1; size: once; D: TRBD1; CDR3: CASSLGDRVLSTEAFF; DNA: TGCGCCAGCAGCTTGGGGGACAGGGTTTTGAGCACTGAAGCTTTCTTT
V: TRBV7-9; J: TRBJ2-5; size: .; D: TRBD1; CDR3: CASSFGQGEETQYF; DNA: TGTGCCAGCAGCTTCGGACAGGGCGAAGAGACCCAGTACTTC
V: TRBV9; J: TRBJ2-1; size: .; D: TRBD2; CDR3: CASSVGGLAGGNEQFF; DNA: TGTGCCAGCAGCGTAGGTGGGCTAGCGGGAGGCAATGAGCAGTTCTTC
V: TRBV20-1; J: TRBJ2-1; size: .; D: .; CDR3: CSADYNEQFF; DNA: TGCAGTGCGGACTACAATGAGCAGTTCTTC
V: TRBV29-1; J: TRBJ2-3; size: .; D: TRBD2; CDR3: CSVLAGAGDTQYF; DNA: TGCAGCGTACTAGCGGGGGCCGGAGATACGCAGTATTTT
V: TRBV7-2; J: TRBJ2-1; size: .; D: TRBD2; CDR3: CASSSGLAGVHEQFF; DNA: TGTGCCAGCAGCTCTGGACTAGCGGGAGTACATGAGCAGTTCTTC
V: TRBV10-2; J: TRBJ2-1; size: .; D: TRBD2; CDR3: CASSGLAGTYNEQFF; DNA: TGCGCCAGCAGCGGCCTAGCGGGGACCTACAATGAGCAGTTCTTC
V: TRBV5-4; J: TRBJ2-7; size: .; D: TRBD1; CDR3: CASREGQGSSYEQYF; DNA: TGTGCCAGCAGAGAGGGACAGGGGAGCTCCTACGAGCAGTACTTC
V: TRBV4-2; J: TRBJ2-1; size: .; D: .; CDR3: CASSQELLGYNEQFF; DNA: TGTGCCAGCAGCCAAGAACTTCTGGGATACAATGAGCAGTTCTTC
V: TRBV5-1; J: TRBJ2-7; size: .; D: .; CDR3: CASSTSGTVASEQYF; DNA: TGCGCCAGCAGCACGTCCGGGACGGTAGCTTCCGAGCAGTACTTC
V: TRBV18; J: TRBJ2-5; size: .; D: .; CDR3: CASSPLESGSETQYF; DNA: TGTGCCAGCTCACCACTAGAATCAGGGTCAGAGACCCAGTACTTC